The 25 T cell receptor beta chains listed next were all sequenced from one sample in a study of T cells in Graves' hyperthyroidism and ophthalmopathy. Researchers took RNA transcripts and amplified the TCR beta CDR3 regions from them. A set of HTBI primers served as the primers for a first-round RT-PCR of the TCR CDR3. Via MiXCR, TCRdb re-called the multiplex PCR reads, giving one row per CDR3 protein. The table shows about 700,000 distinct CDR3 sequences, with around 15% occurring only once. Sequenced: blood. These receptors all come from a woman under 30 with Graves' hyperthyroidism.

For this clonotype: One base away lies a much larger clone, so this may be a sequencing read error. This rearrangement joins TRBV18 to TRBJ2-3; D gene uncertain. Germline V gene data show CDR1 as KGHSH and CDR2 as LQKENI. The CDR3 is 17 residues long. CDR3 nucleotide sequence: TGTGCCAGCTCACCAGACCGGACCCCCTTTAGCACAGATACGCAGAATTTT. It specifies CASSPDRTPFSTDTQNF.

This clonotype was found many times. J is TRBJ2-7 and V is TRBV18; no firm D call. CDR3 size: 13 residues. Germline values: CDR1 KGHSH, CDR2 LQKENI. Trimming removed 3 bases from V and 3 bases from J, with 9 bases in between. The CDR3 DNA follows: TGTGCCAGCTCACCGTCTATCAGCTACGAGCAGTACTTC. Translated, it gives CASSPSISYEQYF.

CDR3 region: CASSGWGSGQKQETQYF. The CDR3 DNA is TGTGCCAGTAGTGGGTGGGGATCAGGACAGAAACAAGAGACCCAGTACTTC. This chain joins TRBV19 and TRBJ2-5; perhaps TRBD1 as D (6 bases). Trimming stripped 5 bases from V and 2 bases from J, with 21 bases between. The CDR3 totals 17 residues. The germline CDR1 and CDR2 sequences are LNHDA and SQIVND (reference sequence).

This clonotype has ten or more counts. CDR3: CASKGANTEAFF. The CDR3 nucleotides are TGCGCCAGCAAGGGAGCGAACACTGAAGCTTTCTTT. V gene TRBV10-1 combines with J gene TRBJ1-1; the D is unclear. The CDR3 is 12 residues long. The germline V gene encodes CDR1 WNHNN and CDR2 SYGVQD (reference sequence). The V end was cut by 7 bases, the J end by 1 base, with 7 bases between.

This clonotype showed up many times. V is TRBV7-9 and J is TRBJ2-7; D might be TRBD1 (5 bases). V was clipped by 4 bases and J by 3 bases, with 10 bases between them. The V gene's germline CDR1 is SEHNR and CDR2 FQNEAQ (reference sequence). This CDR3 region has 13 residues. The CDR3 here is CASSSDNLYEQYF. DNA for the CDR3: TGTGCCAGCAGCTCGGACAACCTCTACGAGCAGTACTTC.

This clonotype was recorded many times. The rearrangement links TRBV4-1 to TRBJ2-7; D is possibly TRBD1 or TRBD2 (5 bases each). V was pared by 0 bases and J by 5 bases, with 8 bases between. CDR1 MGHRA and CDR2 YSYEKL come from the germline V gene. This CDR3 has 13 residues. The chain's CDR3 is CASSQDLGDEQYF. CDR3 nucleotide sequence: TGCGCCAGCAGCCAAGATTTGGGGGACGAGCAGTACTTC.

The sample holds many counts of this clonotype. The rearrangement uses TRBV7-8 and TRBJ2-3, with 9 bases matching TRBD2. The CDR3 is 18 amino acids. Per germline, CDR1 SGHVS and CDR2 FQNEAQ. The trim removed 1 base at V and 0 bases at J, leaving 8 bases unmatched. CDR3 nucleotide sequence: TGTGCCAGCAGCTTAGGCGGGACTAGCCGGGGTAGCACAGATACGCAGTATTTT. This translates into CASSLGGTSRGSTDTQYF. The entire variable domain, with the rest obtained from reference TRBV7-8 and TRBJ2-3, is as follows: GAGVSQSPRYKVAKRGQDVALRCDPISGHVSLFWYQQALGQGPEFLTYFQNEAQLDKSGLPSDRFFAERPEGSVSTLKIQRTQQEDSAVYLCASSLGGTSRGSTDTQYFGPGTRLTVL.

This clonotype was seen a few times. This rearrangement joins TRBV4-2 to TRBJ2-2; D call uncertain. Trimming shortened V by 0 bases and J by 5 bases, and 10 bases separated the two germline ends. CDR3 length: 15 residues. Per germline, CDR1 LGHNA and CDR2 YNFKEQ. The CDR3 sequence: CASSQENSRTGELFF. In DNA form, the CDR3 reads TGTGCCAGCAGCCAAGAAAACAGTAGGACCGGGGAGCTGTTTTTT.

This sequence joins TRBV7-2 and TRBJ1-1, with D tentatively TRBD1 (5 bases). This CDR3 is built from 14 residues. With 1 base removed from V and 4 bases from J, the gap between germline ends came to 10 bases. CDR1 and CDR2 from the germline V gene are SGHTA and FQGNSA. This chain's CDR3 is CASSLVTGATEAFF. CDR3 bases: TGTGCCAGCAGCTTAGTAACCGGGGCCACTGAAGCTTTCTTT.

This clonotype was counted many times. The CDR3 reads CAISLRGFYEQYF. CDR3 nucleotides: TGTGCCATCAGTCTCCGTGGGTTCTACGAGCAGTACTTC. This chain links TRBV10-3 with TRBJ2-7; the D is unclear. The CDR3 extends over 13 amino acids. V gave up 5 bases and J gave up 3 bases, with 11 bases separating them. From germline, CDR1 is ENHRY and CDR2 SYGVKD.

The rearrangement links TRBV10-3 to TRBJ2-7, with D perhaps given as TRBD1 or TRBD2 (6 bases each). The CDR3 extends over 16 amino acids. Germline CDR1 ENHRY, CDR2 SYGVKD. V was shortened by 5 bases and J by 5 bases, with 22 bases between the two germline ends. CDR3 sequence (DNA): TGTGCCATCAGTAGAGGGGGACTCGAGGGCGGCGACGAGCAGTACTTC. This encodes CAISRGGLEGGDEQYF.

In its sample, this clonotype was seen a few times. The chain is built from TRBV20-1 and TRBJ2-1, with 11 bases lining up with TRBD2. The CDR3 extends over 16 amino acids. Germline V gene data show CDR1 as DFQATT and CDR2 as SNEGSKA (reference sequence). The trim removed 5 bases at V and 2 bases at J, leaving 8 bases unmatched. The CDR3 DNA follows: TGCAGTGCTTCAGGACTAGCGGGCCAAACCTACAATGAGCAGTTCTTC. Translation gives CSASGLAGQTYNEQFF.

This clonotype was detected ten times or more. This rearrangement joins TRBV2 to TRBJ2-1; 9 nucleotides match TRBD1. J lost 6 bases, V lost 6 bases, and 6 bases had no gene match. This CDR3 contains 14 residues. Germline lookup yields CDR1 SNHLY and CDR2 FYNNEI. The chain's CDR3 is CASRQGARPNEQFF. The CDR3 DNA follows: TGTGCCAGCAGACAGGGGGCGAGGCCCAATGAGCAGTTCTTC.

Many counts were recorded for this clonotype. This rearrangement joins TRBV3-1 to TRBJ2-1; D is unclear. The CDR3 totals 13 residues. The germline V gene encodes CDR1 LGHDT and CDR2 YNNKEL (reference sequence). The ends were cut back, 3 bases at V and 4 bases at J, with 7 bases in the middle. The CDR3 coding sequence is TGTGCCAGCAGCCACTCAATATACAATGAGCAGTTCTTC. Translated: CASSHSIYNEQFF.

This clonotype showed up many times. The chain employs TRBV20-1 and TRBJ2-5; 10 bases line up with TRBD2. J lost 5 bases, V lost 3 bases, and 9 bases had no gene match. The CDR3 totals 15 residues. Germline V gives CDR1 DFQATT, CDR2 SNEGSKA (reference sequence). CDR3 sequence: CSASEASGSQETQYF. CDR3 bases: TGCAGTGCTAGTGAGGCTAGCGGGAGCCAGGAGACCCAGTACTTC.

This rearrangement joins TRBV15 to TRBJ2-1; tentative D call: TRBD1 (5 bases). In germline, CDR1 is LNHNV, CDR2 YYDKDF (reference sequence). Trimming pared 5 bases from V and 6 bases from J, leaving 20 bases between. This CDR3 contains 16 residues. The CDR3 region is CATSGPRAGPANEQFF. The CDR3 DNA follows: TGTGCCACCAGCGGTCCCCGGGCAGGGCCCGCCAATGAGCAGTTCTTC.

V and J are TRBV14 and TRBJ1-3; D gene unclear. Germline CDR1 and CDR2: SGHDN and FVKESK. Trimming removed 4 bases from V and 0 bases from J, with 7 bases in between. The CDR3 spans 14 residues. CDR3 region: CASSRSYSGNTIYF. Here the CDR3 DNA reads TGTGCCAGCAGCCGATCCTACTCTGGAAACACCATATATTTT.

The table lists this clonotype with a few counts. The rearrangement uses TRBV5-5 and TRBJ1-4; TRBD1 is a possible D gene (6 bases). The CDR3 runs 15 residues. Germline values: CDR1 SGHKS, CDR2 YYEKEE (reference sequence). Trimming shortened V by 1 base and J by 6 bases, and 13 bases separated the two germline ends. The CDR3 sequence is CASSLRNREHEKLFF. The DNA of the CDR3 is TGTGCCAGCAGCTTGAGAAACAGGGAGCATGAAAAACTGTTTTTT.

This chain uses TRBV19 with TRBJ2-2; TRBD2 agrees at 10 bases. CDR1 and CDR2 from the germline V gene are LNHDA and SQIVND (reference sequence). J lost 0 bases, V lost 1 base, and 8 bases had no gene match. This CDR3 has 19 amino acids. The CDR3 reads CASSIVGWLAGANTGELFF. CDR3 in DNA: TGTGCCAGTAGTATAGTAGGATGGCTAGCGGGGGCGAACACCGGGGAGCTGTTTTTT.

This clonotype was detected a few times. The chain joins TRBV11-2 to TRBJ2-1; D possibly corresponds to TRBD2 (7 bases). Trimming shortened V by 5 bases and J by 12 bases, and 20 bases separated the two germline ends. CDR3 length: 14 amino acids. Germline V gives CDR1 SGHAT, CDR2 FQNNGV. The CDR3 is CASSRKEGGMGQFF. As DNA, the CDR3 is TGTGCCAGCAGCCGGAAAGAGGGGGGGATGGGGCAGTTCTTC.

Many counts were recorded for this clonotype. The rearrangement links TRBV12-3 or TRBV12-4 to TRBJ2-7; 7 nucleotides line up with TRBD1. After removal of 2 bases from V and 2 bases from J, the junction contained 3 bases not matched to a gene. This CDR3 spans 14 amino acids. In DNA form, the CDR3 reads TGTGCCAGCAGTTTAACGGGGACAGCCTACGAGCAGTACTTC. Its translation: CASSLTGTAYEQYF.

This chain links TRBV6-1 with TRBJ1-5, with D perhaps matching TRBD1 (5 bases). Trimming removed 5 bases at V and 7 bases at J, with 15 bases between. CDR1 is MNHNS, CDR2 SASEGT, per germline. The CDR3 length is 14 residues. The CDR3 coding sequence is TGTGCCAGCAGTATCTCCGGGGACTTGCAGCCCCAGCATTTT. It codes for CASSISGDLQPQHF.

The chain combines TRBV6-2 or TRBV6-3 with TRBJ2-3; no clear D gene. This CDR3 has 14 amino acids. CDR1 is MNHEY and CDR2 is SVGEGT in the germline V gene. Trimming removed 2 bases from V and 5 bases from J, with 11 bases in between. The CDR3 DNA follows: TGTGCCAGCAGTTACGCGCTAGGTGGAGATACGCAGTATTTT. The encoded protein is CASSYALGGDTQYF.

This clonotype was counted ten times or more. The V call is TRBV29-1, the J call TRBJ2-7; a weak D match, TRBD2 (7 bases). Germline V gene sequence: CDR1 SQVTM, CDR2 ANQGSEA. The CDR3 is made up of 16 amino acids. The ends were cut back, 7 bases at V and 5 bases at J, with 27 bases in the middle. CDR3 loop: CSALEGARGGLDEQYF. The DNA of the CDR3 is TGCAGCGCATTAGAAGGGGCTCGCGGGGGCCTCGACGAGCAGTACTTC.

In this sample, this clonotype turned up many times. The chain combines TRBV18 with TRBJ2-2, with D unclear. The CDR3 has 15 residues. Trimming took 2 bases from V and 4 from J, leaving 11 bases between them. Germline CDR1 KGHSH, CDR2 LQKENI. In DNA form, the CDR3 reads TGTGCCAGCTCACCATTTCACAGCCTCACCGGGGAGCTGTTTTTT. Translation gives CASSPFHSLTGELFF.